Following are 32 T cell receptor beta chains from one sample sequenced in a study of identical twins. TCRdb re-called the 5' RACE reads through MiXCR, storing one row per CDR3 protein. Seen here are about 530,000 distinct CDR3 sequences, approximately 14% observed once, and the top ten hold roughly 0.43%. These same data were also listed under a study on yellow fever vaccine responses in identical twins.

Sequencing input: CD4+ T cells sorted from blood. Receptors were obtained from a woman aged 18-29 years in good health.

V usage is TRBV4-1 and J usage is TRBJ1-1; D is uncertain. Trimming shortened V by 0 bases and J by 1 base, and 12 bases separated the two germline ends. Looked up from germline, CDR1 is MGHRA and CDR2 is YSYEKL. CDR3 length: 16 residues. The CDR3 DNA reads as TGCGCCAGCAGCCAAGATTCGAGGAGGAAGAACACTGAAGCTTTCTTT. Protein: CASSQDSRRKNTEAFF.

The CDR3 nucleotides read TGTGCCAGCAGCGCAAGGGGGGCGGCGGGAGGTTTTGATGAGCAGTTCTTC. Translating gives CASSARGAAGGFDEQFF. V gene TRBV9 combines with J gene TRBJ2-1, with 8 bases that match TRBD2. J gave up 8 bases and V 3 bases, and 16 bases lay outside the gene matches. Germline assignment: CDR1 SGDLS and CDR2 YYNGEE. This CDR3 is 17 amino acids long.

The rearrangement links TRBV7-9 to TRBJ2-6, with a tentative D call TRBD1 (6 bases). This CDR3 has 15 amino acids. CDR1 SEHNR and CDR2 FQNEAQ come from the germline V gene (reference sequence). Trimming cost V 5 bases and J 12 bases, with 20 bases left between them. The CDR3 reads CASSIFDRPSGVLTF. In DNA, the CDR3 is TGTGCCAGCAGCATATTCGACAGGCCATCCGGCGTCCTGACTTTC.

This chain uses TRBV19 with TRBJ1-5; 8 positions match TRBD1. The CDR3 loop spans 13 amino acids. V lost 10 bases and J lost 5; bases outside the gene matches: 7. Germline values: CDR1 LNHDA, CDR2 SQIVND (reference sequence). The CDR3 protein is CATDRGLYQPQHF. The CDR3 nucleotides are TGTGCCACCGACAGGGGCCTTTATCAGCCCCAGCATTTT.

This clonotype occurred many times. V usage is TRBV5-1 and J usage is TRBJ2-1; 7 bases fit TRBD2. This CDR3 has 11 residues. J lost 9 bases, V lost 5 bases, and 2 bases had no gene match. Germline CDR1 and CDR2: SGHRS and YFSETQ. The CDR3 here is CASRREIEQFF. CDR3 nucleotide sequence: TGCGCCAGCAGGCGGGAGATTGAGCAGTTCTTC.

There are a few counts of this clonotype. The rearrangement links TRBV28 to TRBJ2-1; 7 bases line up with TRBD2. V was pared by 3 bases and J by 4 bases, with 6 bases of the junction left unmatched. Germline V CDR1 and CDR2: MDHEN, SYDVKM. This CDR3 has 15 amino acids. CDR3 amino acids: CASSLPSGQYNEQFF. CDR3 coding DNA: TGTGCCAGCAGTTTGCCTAGCGGACAATACAATGAGCAGTTCTTC.

J is TRBJ2-5 and V is TRBV6-1, with D possibly TRBD1 on 5 matching bases. The germline V and J ends were trimmed by 7 bases and 7 bases, with 16 bases remaining between them. Germline CDR1 is MNHNS and CDR2 is SASEGT. The CDR3 extends over 13 amino acids. The CDR3 nucleotides are TGTGCCAGCACCCAGGGTGGTACGGGGACCCAGTACTTC. This codes for CASTQGGTGTQYF.

In this sample, this clonotype turned up a few times. The chain joins TRBV6-1 to TRBJ2-1; D might be TRBD1 (6 bases). The CDR3 is 15 residues long. Germline V gene sequence: CDR1 MNHNS, CDR2 SASEGT. V was trimmed by 2 bases and J by 2 bases, leaving 10 bases between them. This CDR3 is CASSELTGPYNEQFF. The CDR3 region has the DNA TGTGCCAGCAGTGAATTGACAGGTCCCTACAATGAGCAGTTCTTC.

This clonotype was detected a few times. This chain links TRBV6-5 with TRBJ1-6; the D is unclear. Germline-derived CDR1 and CDR2 are MNHEY and SVGAGI. Trimming removed 4 bases at V and 5 bases at J, with 3 bases between. The CDR3 is 12 residues long. DNA for the CDR3: TGTGCCAGCAGTTCTCATAATTCACCCCTCCACTTT. It yields the protein CASSSHNSPLHF.

This clonotype has only a few counts. The chain carries TRBV28 and TRBJ2-1; D is unclear. The germline V gene has CDR1 MDHEN and CDR2 SYDVKM. The CDR3 consists of 13 residues. V was cut by 5 bases and J by 7 bases, with 12 bases left in between. CDR3 DNA: TGTGCCAGCAGTAAGTGGTCTGGGAATGAGCAGTTCTTC. It encodes CASSKWSGNEQFF.

This clonotype was observed a few times. The V gene is TRBV5-1, the J gene TRBJ2-5; the D gene is possibly TRBD2 (6 bases). V lost 4 bases and J lost 0, with 19 bases in between. Germline V gene data show CDR1 as SGHRS and CDR2 as YFSETQ. The CDR3 is made up of 17 amino acids. For the CDR3, the DNA is TGCGCCAGCAGCCCCACCGGGACTGGCAACAACCAAGAGACCCAGTACTTC. This sequence encodes CASSPTGTGNNQETQYF.

The rearrangement links TRBV11-3 to TRBJ1-1, with D perhaps TRBD1 (6 bases). Trimming stripped 5 bases from V and 11 bases from J, with 15 bases between. CDR3 size: 12 residues. Germline lookup yields CDR1 SGHNT and CDR2 YENEEA. CDR3 bases: TGTGCCAGCAGCGTGACAGGAGTTCGGGCTTTCTTT. Its translation: CASSVTGVRAFF.

This clonotype came up a few times. The genes are TRBV21-1 and TRBJ1-6; the table calls TRBD1, which could not be checked here. TRBV21-1 is a listed pseudogene. The CDR3 contains 16 residues. The CDR3 here is CASSVPGQLPCSPLHF. CDR3 bases: TGTGCCAGCAGCGTTCCGGGACAGCTGCCGTGTTCACCCCTCCACTTT.

This clonotype was picked up a small number of times. The chain combines TRBV12-3 or TRBV12-4 with TRBJ2-1, with 9 bases identical to TRBD1. CDR3 length: 15 residues. V trimming: 4 bases; J trimming: 6 bases; junction bases outside the gene matches: 7. The CDR3 coding sequence is TGTGCCAGCAGTTCGGGACAGGGAGGAATCAATGAGCAGTTCTTC. Its protein product is CASSSGQGGINEQFF.

The chain joins TRBV7-3 to TRBJ2-2, with D unresolved. Germline lookup yields CDR1 SGHTA and CDR2 FQGTGA. V lost 8 bases and J 3 bases, leaving 10 bases between the germline ends. The CDR3 spans 13 residues. The CDR3 DNA is TGTGCCAGCGCTAGTGGGGACACCGGGGAGCTGTTTTTT. This codes for CASASGDTGELFF.

The genes are TRBV29-1 and TRBJ2-1; possibly TRBD1 for D (5 bases). V lost 7 bases and J 4 bases, leaving 17 bases between the germline ends. Looked up from germline, CDR1 is SQVTM and CDR2 is ANQGSEA. The CDR3 has 14 residues. Here the CDR3 reads CSAAGIDSYNEQFF. CDR3 in DNA: TGCAGCGCTGCTGGCATCGACAGTTACAATGAGCAGTTCTTC.

The rearrangement links TRBV29-1 to TRBJ1-2; 9 bases fit TRBD1. Germline-derived CDR1 and CDR2 are SQVTM and ANQGSEA. The V and J ends lost 8 bases and 3 bases, in that order; junction bases with no gene match: 7. There are 13 residues in the CDR3. CDR3 residues: CSLRTGDDYGYTF. CDR3 DNA sequence: TGCAGCTTGCGGACAGGGGATGACTATGGCTACACCTTC.

This clonotype turned up a few times. The chain carries TRBV7-9 and TRBJ2-1, with 7 bases aligning to TRBD1. From germline, CDR1 is SEHNR and CDR2 FQNEAQ (reference sequence). The ends lost 8 bases at V and 8 bases at J; junction bases unmatched: 9. The CDR3 is 13 amino acids. CDR3 loop: CASDLRQGDEQFF. The DNA of the CDR3 is TGTGCCAGCGATCTGCGACAGGGCGATGAGCAGTTCTTC.

The rearrangement uses TRBV27 and TRBJ1-2; 8 positions agree with TRBD1. CDR1 MNHEY and CDR2 SMNVEV come from the germline V gene (reference sequence). This CDR3 contains 15 residues. Trimming removed 5 bases from V and 4 bases from J; junction bases left unmatched: 9. CDR3: CASSPIDRGSYGYTF. DNA for the CDR3: TGTGCCAGCAGTCCCATCGACAGGGGAAGCTATGGCTACACCTTC.

This clonotype appeared a few times. The CDR3 loop is CASSLGSGTGAYEQYF. The DNA of the CDR3 is TGTGCCAGCAGCTTAGGATCGGGGACAGGGGCCTACGAGCAGTACTTC. V gene TRBV7-9 combines with J gene TRBJ2-7; 10 nucleotides agree with TRBD1. V was clipped by 1 base and J by 2 bases; unmatched bases: 5. This CDR3 is built from 16 residues. CDR1 and CDR2 (germline): SEHNR, FQNEAQ (reference sequence).

V gene TRBV2 combines with J gene TRBJ2-1, with no clear D. Between the trimmed V and J ends, which lost 4 bases and 6 bases, there was a span of 7 bases. Germline V gene lookup returns CDR1 SNHLY and CDR2 FYNNEI. CDR3 length equals 12 residues. The CDR3 region has the DNA TGTGCCAGCAGTGTCAACCTCAATGAGCAGTTCTTC. Its translation: CASSVNLNEQFF.

The rearrangement uses TRBV7-3 and TRBJ2-1; D is tentatively TRBD1 or TRBD2 (6 bases each). V dropped 2 bases and J dropped 4 bases, with 12 bases sitting between them. This CDR3 has 15 amino acids. The germline V gene encodes CDR1 SGHTA and CDR2 FQGTGA. The CDR3 region has the DNA TGTGCCAGCAGCTTAGGGGGCGGGAATTACAATGAGCAGTTCTTC. It codes for CASSLGGGNYNEQFF. Complete variable domain (other parts from reference TRBV7-3 and TRBJ2-1): GAGVSQTPSNKVTEKGKYVELRCDPISGHTALYWYRQSLGQGPEFLIYFQGTGAADDSGLPNDRFFAVRPEGSVSTLKIQRTERGDSAVYLCASSLGGGNYNEQFFGPGTRLTVL.

This chain uses TRBV7-9 with TRBJ2-2; TRBD1 agrees at 8 bases. The length of the CDR3 is 15 residues. CDR1 is SEHNR, CDR2 FQNEAQ, per germline (reference sequence). With 2 bases clipped from V and 7 bases from J, the junction kept 6 bases outside the gene matches. The CDR3 sequence is CASSLSPGGVGELFF. The DNA for the CDR3 is TGTGCCAGCAGCTTATCTCCAGGGGGCGTCGGGGAGCTGTTTTTT.

The sample holds many counts of this clonotype. The J gene is TRBJ1-2, the V gene TRBV12-3 or TRBV12-4; D not resolved. This CDR3 contains 13 residues. V was pared by 2 bases and J by 8 bases, with 12 bases between. The CDR3 nucleotides are TGTGCCAGCAGTTTATCCGGGGTGCAGGGCTACACCTTC. Translated, it gives CASSLSGVQGYTF.

This clonotype came up a few times. The genes are TRBV6-2 or TRBV6-3 and TRBJ2-2, with 10 bases identical to TRBD2. V lost 0 bases, J lost 2 bases, and 6 bases stayed unmatched. This CDR3 has 18 amino acids. CDR1 and CDR2 from the germline V gene are MNHEY and SVGEGT. CDR3 sequence: CASSYSLAGVLNTGELFF. In nucleotides, the CDR3 is TGTGCCAGCAGTTACTCGCTAGCGGGGGTCCTAAACACCGGGGAGCTGTTTTTT.

This sequence joins TRBV28 and TRBJ2-4; 8 nucleotides match TRBD2. The trim removed 10 bases at V and 6 bases at J, leaving 8 bases unmatched. Germline loops: CDR1 MDHEN, CDR2 SYDVKM. This CDR3 has 13 residues. In nucleotides, the CDR3 is TGTGCCACCCGCGGGAGGTACGGAAACATTCAGTACTTC. As protein: CATRGRYGNIQYF.

The V gene is TRBV5-1, the J gene TRBJ2-5; D is uncertain. The germline V gene has CDR1 SGHRS and CDR2 YFSETQ. The CDR3 totals 14 residues. Trimming removed 4 bases at V and 5 bases at J, with 15 bases between. This CDR3 is CASSLASSRETQYF. The CDR3 bases are TGCGCCAGCAGCCTGGCTAGTAGTCGCGAGACCCAGTACTTC.

This clonotype was seen a few times. The V call is TRBV3-1, the J call TRBJ2-1, with no clear D. The V end was cut by 3 bases, the J end by 5 bases, with 8 bases between. The V gene's germline CDR1 is LGHDT and CDR2 YNNKEL (reference sequence). The CDR3 loop spans 13 amino acids. CDR3 protein: CASSQGIDNEQFF. The CDR3 coding sequence is TGTGCCAGCAGCCAGGGAATCGACAATGAGCAGTTCTTC.

The V call is TRBV28, the J call TRBJ2-2; D might be TRBD1 (5 bases). The CDR3 is 15 amino acids. CDR1 MDHEN and CDR2 SYDVKM come from the germline V gene. With 6 bases removed from V and 2 bases from J, the gap between germline ends came to 13 bases. The CDR3 region is CASRAGQLNTGELFF. The CDR3 DNA reads TGTGCCAGCAGAGCCGGACAACTTAACACCGGGGAGCTGTTTTTT.

This clonotype was seen a few times. The CDR3, as DNA: TGTGCCAGCAGTTTCGACAGGGGGCTCGGTCAGCCCCAGCATTTT. Protein sequence: CASSFDRGLGQPQHF. The V and J genes are TRBV12-3 or TRBV12-4 and TRBJ1-5; 10 bases fit TRBD1. The CDR3 extends over 15 amino acids. J was trimmed by 6 bases and V by 3 bases; bases with no gene match: 5.

The CDR3 here is CSVDRQDWSEQFF. In nucleotides, the CDR3 is TGCAGCGTTGACCGTCAGGACTGGAGTGAGCAGTTCTTC. V is TRBV29-1 and J is TRBJ2-1, with D possibly being TRBD2 (5 bases). The V end lost 3 bases, the J end lost 9 bases, and 15 bases lay between the germline ends. Per germline, CDR1 SQVTM and CDR2 ANQGSEA. The CDR3 has 13 amino acids.

There are many counts of this clonotype. This chain uses TRBV7-9 with TRBJ1-2; no firm D call. The CDR3 has 12 residues. Germline V lookup: CDR1 SEHNR, CDR2 FQNEAQ (reference sequence). Trimming cost V 1 base and J 4 bases, with 4 bases left between them. Here the CDR3 reads CASSLDSYGYTF. CDR3 nucleotides: TGTGCCAGCAGCTTAGATAGCTATGGCTACACCTTC.